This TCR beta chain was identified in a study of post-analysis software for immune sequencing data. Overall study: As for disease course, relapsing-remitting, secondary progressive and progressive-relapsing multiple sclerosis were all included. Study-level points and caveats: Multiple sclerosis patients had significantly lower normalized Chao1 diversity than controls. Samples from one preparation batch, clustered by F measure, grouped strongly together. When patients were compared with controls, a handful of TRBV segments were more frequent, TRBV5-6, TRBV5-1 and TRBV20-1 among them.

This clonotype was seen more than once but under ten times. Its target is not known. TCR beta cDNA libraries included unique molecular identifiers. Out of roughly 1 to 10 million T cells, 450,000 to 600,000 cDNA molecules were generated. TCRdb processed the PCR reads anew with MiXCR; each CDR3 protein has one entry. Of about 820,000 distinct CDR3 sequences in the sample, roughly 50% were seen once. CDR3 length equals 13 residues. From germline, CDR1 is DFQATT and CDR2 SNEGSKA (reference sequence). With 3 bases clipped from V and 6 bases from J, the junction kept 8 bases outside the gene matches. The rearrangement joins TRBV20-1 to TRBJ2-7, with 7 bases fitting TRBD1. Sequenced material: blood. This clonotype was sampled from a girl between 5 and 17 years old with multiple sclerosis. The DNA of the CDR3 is TGCAGTGCTAGTAGACAGGGACGATCCGAGCAGTACTTC. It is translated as CSASRQGRSEQYF.